The 2 T cell receptor beta chains below all came from one sample that was sequenced in a study of T cell clonality in common variable immunodeficiency. Method: immunoSEQ multiplex PCR; TCRdb's copy keeps in-frame clones and lacks some. The sample includes 45,000 to 70,000 clones, none of them occurring once. The source material was peripheral blood mononuclear cells. The receptors here all came from a person between 18 and 70 years old in good health.

This clone has ten or more counts. The read halts 3 residues ahead of the CDR3 end, with the missing end drawn from the germline J gene. J is TRBJ1-3 and V is TRBV30; 7 positions match TRBD1. Germline V gives CDR1 GTSNPN, CDR2 SVGIG (reference sequence). This CDR3 region has 12 residues. Trimming removed 1 base from V and 9 bases from J; junction bases left unmatched: 3. The DNA read from the CDR3 is TGTGCCTGGAGTGGACAGGGCGGCACC. It is translated as CAWSGQGGT. The CDR3, in full, reads CAWSGQGGTIYF. Supplemented by reference TRBV30 and TRBJ1-3, the full variable domain reads SQTIHQWPATLVQPVGSPLSLECTVEGTSNPNLYWYRQAAGRGLQLLFYSVGIGQISSEVPQNLSASRPQDRQFILSSKKLLLSDSGFYLCAWSGQGGTIYFGEGSWLTVV.

At least ten counts were recorded for this clone. The CDR3 goes on 3 residues after the read ends, and that part is filled in from the germline J gene. V is TRBV7-3 and J is TRBJ2-7; 11 nucleotides align to TRBD2. The CDR3 sequence is 15 residues long. Trimming at V came to 4 bases and at J to 6 bases, leaving 8 bases not matched to a gene. Germline CDR1 and CDR2: SGHTA and FQGTGA. The CDR3 loop is CASSSILAGAAEQYF. The sequenced CDR3 bases are TGTGCCAGCAGCTCTATACTAGCGGGAGCCGCCGAG. Complete variable domain (other parts from reference TRBV7-3 and TRBJ2-7): GAGVSQTPSNKVTEKGKYVELRCDPISGHTALYWYRQSLGQGPEFLIYFQGTGAADDSGLPNDRFFAVRPEGSVSTLKIQRTERGDSAVYLCASSSILAGAAEQYFGPGTRLTVT.